The rows below give T cell receptor beta chains drawn from one sample of a study of technical replicates of blood from a handful of donors. Some clones are missing from TCRdb's copy, which holds only in-frame ones; the method was immunoSEQ multiplex PCR. The sample yields under 90,000 clones, about nine tenths seen once. Sequenced sample: T cells isolated from PBMCs. The source is a human donor in good health. The CDR3 runs from the conserved cysteine through the conserved F or W. The D gene is left open where the match is weak. Rows give clone size only sometimes, using once, few, many, or a class for an expanded clone.

v_call: TRBV10-3; clone_size: NA; j_call: TRBJ2-5; d_call: TRBD1; cdr3_aa: CAIGFGTGETQYF; cdr3_nt: TGTGCCATCGGTTTCGGGACAGGGGAGACCCAGTACTTC
v_call: TRBV4-1; clone_size: NA; j_call: TRBJ2-5; d_call: TRBD1; cdr3_aa: CASSPQMKPTGARETQYF; cdr3_nt: TGCGCCAGCAGCCCTCAGATGAAACCCACAGGGGCGCGAGAGACCCAGTACTTC
v_call: TRBV5-1; clone_size: NA; j_call: TRBJ1-3; d_call: NA; cdr3_aa: CASTLDNAGNTIYF; cdr3_nt: TGCGCCAGCACCCTGGACAATGCTGGAAACACCATATATTTT
v_call: TRBV28; clone_size: NA; j_call: TRBJ2-3; d_call: NA; cdr3_aa: CASSSGGSTDTQYF; cdr3_nt: TGTGCCAGCAGTTCGGGCGGGAGCACAGATACGCAGTATTTT
v_call: TRBV19; clone_size: NA; j_call: TRBJ2-2; d_call: NA; cdr3_aa: CASNAGVNTGELFF; cdr3_nt: TGTGCCAGTAACGCAGGGGTAAACACCGGGGAGCTGTTTTTT
v_call: TRBV2; clone_size: NA; j_call: TRBJ2-4; d_call: NA; cdr3_aa: CASSEDTIKNIQYF; cdr3_nt: TGTGCCAGCAGTGAGGACACGATCAAAAACATTCAGTACTTC
v_call: TRBV7-2; clone_size: NA; j_call: TRBJ1-1; d_call: TRBD1; cdr3_aa: CASSLVGGGAGRNTEAFF; cdr3_nt: TGTGCCAGCAGCTTAGTTGGAGGGGGCGCCGGTAGGAACACTGAAGCTTTCTTT
v_call: TRBV30; clone_size: NA; j_call: TRBJ2-3; d_call: NA; cdr3_aa: CAWSVIVPDTQYF; cdr3_nt: TGTGCCTGGAGTGTAATCGTCCCAGATACGCAGTATTTT
v_call: TRBV19; clone_size: NA; j_call: TRBJ2-1; d_call: NA; cdr3_aa: CASSMVVPGNEQFF; cdr3_nt: TGTGCCAGTAGTATGGTGGTTCCGGGGAATGAGCAGTTCTTC
v_call: TRBV27; clone_size: NA; j_call: TRBJ2-5; d_call: NA; cdr3_aa: CASSLATDLETQYF; cdr3_nt: TGTGCCAGCAGCCTCGCGACAGACCTAGAGACCCAGTACTTC
v_call: TRBV19; clone_size: NA; j_call: TRBJ2-5; d_call: NA; cdr3_aa: CASMGAGPTFQETQYF; cdr3_nt: TGTGCCAGTATGGGGGCCGGGCCCACCTTTCAAGAGACCCAGTACTTC
v_call: TRBV6-5; clone_size: NA; j_call: TRBJ1-3; d_call: TRBD1; cdr3_aa: CASSQGVSGNTIYF; cdr3_nt: TGTGCCAGCAGCCAGGGGGTCTCTGGAAACACCATATATTTT
v_call: TRBV2; clone_size: NA; j_call: TRBJ2-2; d_call: NA; cdr3_aa: CASSEAGGAGELFF; cdr3_nt: TGTGCCAGCAGTGAAGCAGGGGGAGCCGGGGAGCTGTTTTTT
v_call: TRBV5-1; clone_size: few; j_call: TRBJ1-4; d_call: TRBD1; cdr3_aa: CASSFYPPNRGQSEKLFF; cdr3_nt: TGCGCCAGCAGCTTCTACCCCCCTAACAGGGGTCAAAGTGAAAAACTGTTTTTT
v_call: TRBV23-1; clone_size: NA; j_call: TRBJ2-1; d_call: NA; cdr3_aa: CAPFVLARRNDTYNEQFF; cdr3_nt: TGCGCCCCGTTCGTCCTAGCGAGACGAAATGACACCTACAATGAGCAGTTCTTC
v_call: TRBV27; clone_size: NA; j_call: TRBJ1-5; d_call: NA; cdr3_aa: CASSLNSDSNQPQHF; cdr3_nt: TGTGCCAGCAGTTTAAACAGTGATAGCAATCAGCCCCAGCATTTT
v_call: TRBV7-6; clone_size: NA; j_call: TRBJ1-1; d_call: TRBD1; cdr3_aa: CASSLAGTDTEAFF; cdr3_nt: TGTGCCAGCAGCTTAGCGGGGACAGACACTGAAGCTTTCTTT
v_call: TRBV19; clone_size: NA; j_call: TRBJ2-5; d_call: TRBD1; cdr3_aa: CASSISDRAQETQYF; cdr3_nt: TGTGCCAGTAGTATATCGGACAGGGCCCAAGAGACCCAGTACTTC
v_call: TRBV7-9; clone_size: once; j_call: TRBJ2-2; d_call: TRBD2; cdr3_aa: CASSFLGGTNTGELFF; cdr3_nt: TGTGCCAGCAGCTTCCTGGGAGGGACGAACACCGGGGAGCTGTTTTTT
v_call: TRBV9; clone_size: NA; j_call: TRBJ2-1; d_call: TRBD2; cdr3_aa: CASSVEVEVGLAGNNEQFF; cdr3_nt: TGTGCCAGCAGCGTAGAGGTAGAAGTGGGACTAGCGGGCAACAATGAGCAGTTCTTC
v_call: TRBV7-2; clone_size: NA; j_call: TRBJ1-1; d_call: NA; cdr3_aa: CASSFTEEAFF; cdr3_nt: TGTGCCAGCAGCTTTACAGAGGAAGCTTTCTTT
v_call: TRBV11-2; clone_size: NA; j_call: TRBJ2-1; d_call: NA; cdr3_aa: CASTRTLSSYNEQFF; cdr3_nt: TGTGCCAGCACCAGGACTCTCAGCTCCTACAATGAGCAGTTCTTC
v_call: TRBV28; clone_size: NA; j_call: TRBJ1-2; d_call: NA; cdr3_aa: CASSTGAGYTF; cdr3_nt: TGTGCCAGCAGCACAGGTGCCGGCTACACCTTC
v_call: TRBV27; clone_size: NA; j_call: TRBJ2-1; d_call: NA; cdr3_aa: CASSPLNGNEQFF; cdr3_nt: TGTGCCAGCAGTCCCCTCAACGGCAATGAGCAGTTCTTC
v_call: TRBV6-6; clone_size: NA; j_call: TRBJ1-2; d_call: TRBD1; cdr3_aa: CASRYPGQGHYGYTF; cdr3_nt: TGTGCCAGTCGATACCCGGGACAGGGACACTATGGCTACACCTTC